These 24 T cell receptor beta chains were all obtained from the same sample, sequenced in a study of blood T cell repertoires in COVID-19. Data came from immunoSEQ multiplex PCR; TCRdb stores just in-frame clones and leaves some out. Altogether fewer than 150,000 clones are present, around 88% being singletons, with the ten largest covering about a sixth. Specimen: peripheral blood. The source is a woman between 45 and 65 years old who had recovered from COVID-19.

This chain uses TRBV6-6 with TRBJ2-7, with 10 bases matching TRBD2. V was pared by 7 bases and J by 0 bases, with 9 bases of the junction left unmatched. CDR3 length: 16 amino acids. The germline V gene encodes CDR1 MNHNY and CDR2 SVGAGI (reference sequence). CDR3 in DNA: TGTGCCAGCACCCCCTCGGCTAGCGGGGGCTCCTACGAGCAGTACTTC. The encoded protein is CASTPSASGGSYEQYF.

This clone was seen just once. The V and J genes are TRBV27 and TRBJ2-7; 8 bases align to TRBD1. The V segment lost 5 bases and the J segment 3 bases; nucleotides outside the gene matches: 12. The CDR3 covers 16 residues. Germline CDR1 is MNHEY and CDR2 is SMNVEV (reference sequence). CDR3 DNA: TGTGCCAGCAGTCCCTATTCCGGGACAGGTCGCTACGAGCAGTACTTC. As protein: CASSPYSGTGRYEQYF.

In DNA form, the CDR3 reads TGTGCCAGCAGCTCGCTCGTCAGGAGCGGTCGCGATGAGCAGTTCTTC. It codes for CASSSLVRSGRDEQFF. The rearrangement joins TRBV7-2 to TRBJ2-1; D perhaps matches TRBD2 (5 bases). This CDR3 contains 16 residues. V was shortened by 4 bases and J by 8 bases, with 21 bases between the two germline ends. The germline CDR1 and CDR2 sequences are SGHTA and FQGNSA. Full variable domain (outside the CDR3, taken from reference TRBV7-2 and TRBJ2-1): GAGVSQSPSNKVTEKGKDVELRCDPISGHTALYWYRQSLGQGLEFLIYFQGNSAPDKSGLPSDRFSAERTGGSVSTLTIQRTQQEDSAVYLCASSSLVRSGRDEQFFGPGTRLTVL.

The V and J genes are TRBV4-1 and TRBJ1-2; the D is unclear. This CDR3 is built from 16 residues. Per the germline V gene, CDR1 is MGHRA and CDR2 is YSYEKL. The V end was cut by 0 bases, the J end by 2 bases, with 13 bases between. The CDR3 loop is CASSQDGYRENYGYTF. The CDR3 DNA is TGCGCCAGCAGCCAAGATGGTTACAGAGAAAACTATGGCTACACCTTC.

This rearrangement joins TRBV30 to TRBJ1-6, with 8 bases matching TRBD1. V lost 7 bases to trimming and J lost 7 bases; unmatched junction nucleotides: 3. CDR1 is GTSNPN and CDR2 is SVGIG in the germline V gene (reference sequence). The length of the CDR3 is 12 residues. CDR3 coding DNA: TGTGCCTCGGACAGGGACAATTCACCCCTCCACTTT. It yields the protein CASDRDNSPLHF.

This chain connects TRBV2 to TRBJ1-2; D remains unclear. V lost 5 bases and J lost 0, with 10 bases in between. The CDR3 contains 14 residues. Germline V gives CDR1 SNHLY, CDR2 FYNNEI. The CDR3 nucleotides read TGTGCCAGCAGTTCTACGCCTCCTAACTATGGCTACACCTTC. It encodes CASSSTPPNYGYTF.

This rearrangement joins TRBV28 to TRBJ2-7; D is possibly TRBD1 (5 bases). V was shortened by 8 bases and J by 8 bases, with 7 bases between the two germline ends. The CDR3 length is 9 residues. From germline, CDR1 is MDHEN and CDR2 SYDVKM. The CDR3 sequence is CASGQKQYF. CDR3 in DNA: TGTGCCAGCGGACAAAAGCAGTACTTC.

The gene calls are TRBV12-5 and TRBJ1-2; 8 positions agree with TRBD1. The trim removed 2 bases at V and 5 bases at J, leaving 7 bases unmatched. The CDR3 is 15 residues long. Germline lookup yields CDR1 LGHNT and CDR2 FRNRAP. The CDR3 protein is CASGLLDRVAYGYTF. The DNA of the CDR3 is TGTGCTAGTGGTTTGCTGGACAGGGTGGCGTATGGCTACACCTTC.

V is TRBV24-1 and J is TRBJ2-3; D may be TRBD1 (5 bases). V gave up 3 bases and J gave up 0 bases, with 21 bases separating them. Germline CDR1 reads KGHDR; CDR2 reads SFDVKD. The CDR3 loop spans 19 amino acids. CDR3 bases: TGTGCCACCAGTGATACATCAGGGATTGTGATTACTAGCACAGATACGCAGTATTTT. As protein: CATSDTSGIVITSTDTQYF.

This clone has a single count. J is TRBJ2-1 and V is TRBV10-3, with 10 nucleotides matching TRBD2. The CDR3 runs to 17 residues. V trimming: 3 bases; J trimming: 7 bases; junction bases outside the gene matches: 12. The germline CDR1 and CDR2 sequences are ENHRY and SYGVKD. The CDR3 region has the DNA TGTGCCATCAGTGAATTACCTAGCGGGAGACCGTCGAATGAGCAGTTCTTC. Translation gives CAISELPSGRPSNEQFF.

The chain couples TRBV4-1 to TRBJ1-4, with a possible D match to TRBD1 (5 bases). V lost 0 bases and J 8 bases, leaving 19 bases between the germline ends. In germline, CDR1 is MGHRA, CDR2 YSYEKL. The CDR3 totals 17 residues. This chain's CDR3 is CASSQEYVTRVREKLFF. DNA of the CDR3: TGCGCCAGCAGCCAAGAATACGTTACCAGGGTCCGCGAAAAACTGTTTTTT.

This chain joins TRBV6-2 or TRBV6-3 and TRBJ2-2; the match to TRBD1 covers 8 bases. Germline values: CDR1 MNHEY, CDR2 SVGEGT. Trimming took 0 bases from V and 3 from J; bases not matched to a gene: 9. This CDR3 comprises 18 residues. CDR3 coding DNA: TGTGCCAGCAGTTACTCGGGACAGGCCACTATTCACACCGGGGAGCTGTTTTTT. It encodes CASSYSGQATIHTGELFF.

The chain couples TRBV10-3 to TRBJ1-1, with 10 positions matching TRBD1. The junction had 5 bases not matched to a gene; V was cut back by 7 bases and J by 3 bases. CDR1 is ENHRY and CDR2 is SYGVKD in the germline V gene. This CDR3 contains 14 residues. The CDR3 DNA is TGTGCCATCAAGGGGGGACAGGGGCACACTGAAGCTTTCTTT. This encodes CAIKGGQGHTEAFF.

This chain uses TRBV20-1 with TRBJ2-7; D might be TRBD1 (5 bases). The CDR3 length is 11 residues. CDR1 and CDR2 from the germline V gene are DFQATT and SNEGSKA (reference sequence). V gave up 7 bases and J gave up 7 bases, with 14 bases separating them. Here the CDR3 DNA reads TGCAGTGTAAGGGGATCTCGGGAGCAGTACTTC. Residues: CSVRGSREQYF.

The chain has TRBV19 and TRBJ2-7, with TRBD1 identical over 10 bases. The CDR3 has 14 residues. CDR1 is LNHDA, CDR2 SQIVND, per germline (reference sequence). With V trimmed by 6 bases and J by 4 bases, 6 bases remained unmatched. CDR3: CASRTGTGAYEQYF. The CDR3 nucleotides are TGTGCCAGTAGAACCGGGACAGGGGCGTACGAGCAGTACTTC.

The rearrangement uses TRBV30 and TRBJ2-6; 9 bases map to TRBD1. Germline CDR1 GTSNPN, CDR2 SVGIG (reference sequence). The CDR3 loop spans 17 amino acids. The ends lost 4 bases at V and 2 bases at J; junction bases unmatched: 9. CDR3 loop: CAWKSPGTGTGANVLTF. CDR3 coding DNA: TGTGCCTGGAAAAGTCCCGGGACAGGGACTGGGGCCAACGTCCTGACTTTC.

This chain uses TRBV19 with TRBJ2-3; no reliable D call. Trimming took 4 bases from V and 12 from J, leaving 11 bases between them. The CDR3 length is 11 residues. The V gene's germline CDR1 is LNHDA and CDR2 SQIVND (reference sequence). In DNA form, the CDR3 reads TGTGCCAGTAGTACTGCCGAGGTACAGTATTTT. Protein: CASSTAEVQYF.

This chain joins TRBV7-9 and TRBJ1-1; TRBD1 might be the D (6 bases). CDR1 SEHNR and CDR2 FQNEAQ come from the germline V gene (reference sequence). This CDR3 region has 12 residues. Deletions cut 5 bases from V and 10 bases from J, with 14 bases between. The CDR3 nucleotides are TGTGCCAGCAGCGTACAGGGTTTTACAGCTTTCTTT. Translating gives CASSVQGFTAFF.

This chain uses TRBV4-2 with TRBJ1-5; 7 bases are shared with TRBD1. The V and J ends lost 4 bases and 4 bases, in that order; junction bases with no gene match: 7. Germline V gives CDR1 LGHNA, CDR2 YNFKEQ. The CDR3 contains 15 residues. CDR3 sequence reads: CASSPTGQKNQPQHF. The DNA for the CDR3 is TGTGCCAGCAGCCCTACGGGACAGAAGAATCAGCCCCAGCATTTT.

This rearrangement joins TRBV19 to TRBJ1-1; the match to TRBD1 covers 7 bases. CDR1 is LNHDA, CDR2 SQIVND, per germline (reference sequence). The CDR3 length is 15 residues. V dropped 1 base and J dropped 5; count of bases not matched to a gene: 7. CDR3: CASSIGGRGDTEAFF. Here the CDR3 DNA reads TGTGCCAGTAGTATAGGCGGCAGGGGGGATACTGAAGCTTTCTTT.

This chain uses TRBV4-2 with TRBJ1-6; TRBD1 agrees at 7 bases. The CDR3 is made up of 16 amino acids. Germline V gene lookup returns CDR1 LGHNA and CDR2 YNFKEQ. V dropped 4 bases and J dropped 8; count of bases not matched to a gene: 11. Here the CDR3 DNA reads TGTGCCAGCAGCCGTATGGTCGGGACAGTCGATTCACCCCTCCACTTT. It specifies CASSRMVGTVDSPLHF.

This clone was detected only once. Here the CDR3 reads CASSLTAPRVPSDQPQHF. The CDR3 bases are TGTGCCAGCAGTTTGACTGCACCCCGGGTTCCCAGTGATCAGCCCCAGCATTTT. The chain couples TRBV27 to TRBJ1-5; no definite D call. From germline, CDR1 is MNHEY and CDR2 SMNVEV (reference sequence). The V and J ends lost 3 bases and 5 bases respectively, with 23 bases between them. The CDR3 runs to 18 residues.

J is TRBJ1-4 and V is TRBV4-3; D possibly corresponds to TRBD1 (5 bases). Germline lookup yields CDR1 LGHNA and CDR2 YSLEER. This CDR3 region has 16 residues. Between the trimmed V and J ends, which lost 2 bases and 5 bases, there was a span of 15 bases. The CDR3 loop reads CASSQRKGLGNEKLFF. In nucleotides, the CDR3 is TGCGCCAGCAGCCAACGGAAGGGGCTCGGAAATGAAAAACTGTTTTTT.

The V and J genes are TRBV11-2 and TRBJ2-1, with D possibly matching TRBD2 (6 bases). V was shortened by 1 base and J by 8 bases, with 18 bases between the two germline ends. The length of the CDR3 is 16 residues. Germline values: CDR1 SGHAT, CDR2 FQNNGV. The DNA of the CDR3 is TGTGCCAGCAGCTTAGGAGGAGCGGGCACCTGGGATGAGCAGTTCTTC. Translation gives CASSLGGAGTWDEQFF.